Included here is one T cell receptor beta chain sequence, with context. The target antigen is unknown. The sample originates from a study of PD-1 blockade in classical Hodgkin lymphoma. On the study more broadly: Every 2 weeks, patients had 3 mg/kg nivolumab intravenously.

CDR1 is SNHLY, CDR2 FYNNEI, per germline. With V trimmed by 6 bases and J by 4 bases, 3 bases remained unmatched. The CDR3 runs to 14 residues. Study results and caveats: When nivolumab was started under 1 year after ASCT, patients were excluded. There was a significant rise in CD4+ TCR diversity by C4D1, with no such rise for CD8+. Complete responders possessed baseline diversity comparable to newly diagnosed patients.

As to time point: cycle 4 day 1 (C4D1), after 6 weeks of nivolumab. Every patient was affected by relapse after autologous stem cell transplantation, while exposure to brentuximab vedotin was not uniform. Magnetic negative selection served to purify CD4+ T cells out of PBMCs that had been thawed. Sequencing used immunoSEQ multiplex PCR; TCRdb keeps in-frame clones, though not all of them. Of about 25,000 clones in the sample, roughly 76% were seen once. The source was CD4+ T cells from blood, collected before the fourth cycle of nivolumab. J is TRBJ2-6 and V is TRBV2, with TRBD1 matching 7 bases. This clonotype was obtained from a human donor with classical Hodgkin lymphoma. The chain's CDR3 is CASREGAGANVLTF. The CDR3 nucleotides read TGTGCCAGCAGAGAGGGGGCGGGGGCCAACGTCCTGACTTTC.